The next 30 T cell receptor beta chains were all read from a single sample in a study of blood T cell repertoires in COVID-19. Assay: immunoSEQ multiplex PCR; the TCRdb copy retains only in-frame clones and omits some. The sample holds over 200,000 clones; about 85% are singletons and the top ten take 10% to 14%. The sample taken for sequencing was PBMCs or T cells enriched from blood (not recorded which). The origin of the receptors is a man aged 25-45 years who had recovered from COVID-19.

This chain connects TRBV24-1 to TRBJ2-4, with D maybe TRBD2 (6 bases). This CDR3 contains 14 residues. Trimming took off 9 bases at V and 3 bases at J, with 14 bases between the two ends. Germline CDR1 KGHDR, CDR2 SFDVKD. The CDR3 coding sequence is TGTGCCACCGGGACTGTCCCCGACAAAAACATTCAGTACTTC. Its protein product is CATGTVPDKNIQYF.

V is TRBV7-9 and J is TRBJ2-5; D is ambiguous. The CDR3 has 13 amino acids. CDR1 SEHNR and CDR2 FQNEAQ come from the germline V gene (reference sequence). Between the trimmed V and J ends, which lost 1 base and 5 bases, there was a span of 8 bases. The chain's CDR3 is CASSLETGETQYF. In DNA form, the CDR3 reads TGTGCCAGCAGCTTAGAGACCGGGGAGACCCAGTACTTC.

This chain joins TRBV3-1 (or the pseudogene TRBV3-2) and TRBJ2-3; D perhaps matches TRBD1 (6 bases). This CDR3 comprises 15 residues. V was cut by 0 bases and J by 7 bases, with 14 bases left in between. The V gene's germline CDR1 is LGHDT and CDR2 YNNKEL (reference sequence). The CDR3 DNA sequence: TGTGCCAGCAGCCAAGAACAGGGTTCCGCACATACGCAGTATTTT. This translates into CASSQEQGSAHTQYF.

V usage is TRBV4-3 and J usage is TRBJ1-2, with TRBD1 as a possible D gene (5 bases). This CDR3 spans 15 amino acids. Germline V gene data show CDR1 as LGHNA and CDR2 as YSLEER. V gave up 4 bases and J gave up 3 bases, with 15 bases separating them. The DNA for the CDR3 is TGCGCCAGCAGCCGTATGCCAGGGTACGACTATGGCTACACCTTC. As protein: CASSRMPGYDYGYTF.

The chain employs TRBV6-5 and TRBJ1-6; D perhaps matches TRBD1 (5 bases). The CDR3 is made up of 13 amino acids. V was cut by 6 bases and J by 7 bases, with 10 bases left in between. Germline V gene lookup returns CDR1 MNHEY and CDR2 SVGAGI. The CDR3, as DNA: TGTGCCAGCAGACTCGGACAAAATTCACCCCTCCACTTT. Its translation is CASRLGQNSPLHF.

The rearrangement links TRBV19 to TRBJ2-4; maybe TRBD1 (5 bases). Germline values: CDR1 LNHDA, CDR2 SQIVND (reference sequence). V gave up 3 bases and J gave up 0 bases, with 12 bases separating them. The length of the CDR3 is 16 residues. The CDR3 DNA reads TGTGCCAGTAGTATTTCTAGGGGTTTAGCCAAAAACATTCAGTACTTC. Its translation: CASSISRGLAKNIQYF.

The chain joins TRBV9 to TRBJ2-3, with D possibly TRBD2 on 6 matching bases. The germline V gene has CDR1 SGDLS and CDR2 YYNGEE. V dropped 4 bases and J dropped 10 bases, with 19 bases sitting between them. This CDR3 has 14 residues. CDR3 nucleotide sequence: TGTGCCAGCAGCCATGCTGGGGGGTCGCCTCCGCAGTATTTT. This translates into CASSHAGGSPPQYF.

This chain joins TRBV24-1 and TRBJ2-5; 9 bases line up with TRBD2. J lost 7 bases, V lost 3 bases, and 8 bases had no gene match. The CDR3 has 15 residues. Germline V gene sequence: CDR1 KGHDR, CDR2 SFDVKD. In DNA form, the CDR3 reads TGTGCCACCAGTGATGGCGGGGGGGCCGGTCTGACCCAGTACTTC. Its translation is CATSDGGGAGLTQYF.

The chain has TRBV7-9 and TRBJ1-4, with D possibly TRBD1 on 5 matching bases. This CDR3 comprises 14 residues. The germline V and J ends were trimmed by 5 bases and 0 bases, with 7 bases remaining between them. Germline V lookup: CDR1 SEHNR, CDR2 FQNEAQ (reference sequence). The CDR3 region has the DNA TGTGCCAGCAGCCGGGGGGCAACTAATGAAAAACTGTTTTTT. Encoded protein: CASSRGATNEKLFF.

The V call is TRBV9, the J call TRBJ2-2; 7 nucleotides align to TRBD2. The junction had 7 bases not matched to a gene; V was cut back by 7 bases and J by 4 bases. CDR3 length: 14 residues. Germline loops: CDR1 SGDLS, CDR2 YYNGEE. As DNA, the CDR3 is TGTGCCAGCGGGGGAGGGGCGATCACCGGGGAGCTGTTTTTT. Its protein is CASGGGAITGELFF.

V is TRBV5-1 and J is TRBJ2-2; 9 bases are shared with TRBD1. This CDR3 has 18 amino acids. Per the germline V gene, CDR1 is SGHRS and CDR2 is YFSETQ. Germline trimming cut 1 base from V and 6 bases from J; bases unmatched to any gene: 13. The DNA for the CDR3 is TGCGCCAGCAGCTTGAATCAAAAGGACAGGGGATTTGCCGGGGAGCTGTTTTTT. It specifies CASSLNQKDRGFAGELFF. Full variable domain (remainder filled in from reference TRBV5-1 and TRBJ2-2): KAGVTQTPRYLIKTRGQQVTLSCSPISGHRSVSWYQQTPGQGLQFLFEYFSETQRNKGNFPGRFSGRQFSNSRSEMNVSTLELGDSALYLCASSLNQKDRGFAGELFFGEGSRLTVL.

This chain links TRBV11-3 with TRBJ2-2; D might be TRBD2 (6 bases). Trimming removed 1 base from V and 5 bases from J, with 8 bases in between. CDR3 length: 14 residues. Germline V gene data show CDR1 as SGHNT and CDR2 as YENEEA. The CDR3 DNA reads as TGTGCCAGCAGCTTAGCGGGGACTACCGGGGAGCTGTTTTTT. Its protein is CASSLAGTTGELFF.

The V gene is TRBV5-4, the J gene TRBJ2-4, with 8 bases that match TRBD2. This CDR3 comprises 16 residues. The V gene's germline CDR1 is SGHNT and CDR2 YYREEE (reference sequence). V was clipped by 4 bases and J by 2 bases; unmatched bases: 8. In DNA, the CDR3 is TGTGCCAGCAGCCTCACTAGCGGCGGTTCCAAAAACATTCAGTACTTC. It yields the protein CASSLTSGGSKNIQYF.

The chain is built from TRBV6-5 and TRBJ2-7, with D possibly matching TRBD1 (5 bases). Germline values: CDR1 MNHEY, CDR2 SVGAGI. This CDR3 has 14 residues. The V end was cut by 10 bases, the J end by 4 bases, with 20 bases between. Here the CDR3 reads CATKGLVNSYEQYF. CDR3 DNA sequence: TGTGCCACCAAGGGGCTAGTAAACTCTTACGAGCAGTACTTC.

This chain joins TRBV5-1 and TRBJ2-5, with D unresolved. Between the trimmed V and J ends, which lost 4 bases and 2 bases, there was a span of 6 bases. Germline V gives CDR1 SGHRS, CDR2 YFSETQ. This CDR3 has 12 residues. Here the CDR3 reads CASSRGQETQYF. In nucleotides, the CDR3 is TGCGCCAGCAGCAGAGGACAAGAGACCCAGTACTTC.

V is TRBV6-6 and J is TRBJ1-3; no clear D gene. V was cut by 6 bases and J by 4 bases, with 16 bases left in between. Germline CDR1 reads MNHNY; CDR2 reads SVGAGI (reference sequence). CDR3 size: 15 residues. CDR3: CASSSGSRIGNTIYF. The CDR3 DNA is TGTGCCAGCAGCTCCGGGTCTCGGATCGGAAACACCATATATTTT.

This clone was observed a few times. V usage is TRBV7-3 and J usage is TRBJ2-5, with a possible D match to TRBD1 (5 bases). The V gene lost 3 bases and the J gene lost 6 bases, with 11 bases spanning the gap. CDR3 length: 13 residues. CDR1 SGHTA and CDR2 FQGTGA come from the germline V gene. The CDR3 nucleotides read TGTGCCAGCAGCTTGAGTCAGGGAAAGACCCAGTACTTC. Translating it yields CASSLSQGKTQYF.

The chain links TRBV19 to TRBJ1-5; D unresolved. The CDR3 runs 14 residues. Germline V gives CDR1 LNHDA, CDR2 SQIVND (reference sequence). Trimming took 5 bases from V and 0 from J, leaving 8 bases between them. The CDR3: CASSFHSSNQPQHF. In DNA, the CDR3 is TGTGCCAGTAGTTTCCACAGTAGCAATCAGCCCCAGCATTTT.

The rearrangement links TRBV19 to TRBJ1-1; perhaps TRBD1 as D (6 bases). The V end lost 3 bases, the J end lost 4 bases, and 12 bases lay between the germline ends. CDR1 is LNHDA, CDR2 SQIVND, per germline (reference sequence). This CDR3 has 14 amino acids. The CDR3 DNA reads TGTGCCAGTAGTATTCTACAGGGCTCCACTGAAGCTTTCTTT. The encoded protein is CASSILQGSTEAFF.

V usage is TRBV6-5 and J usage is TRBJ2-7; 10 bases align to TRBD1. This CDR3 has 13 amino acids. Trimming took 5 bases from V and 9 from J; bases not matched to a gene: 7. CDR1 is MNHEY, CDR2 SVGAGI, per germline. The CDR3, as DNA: TGTGCCAGCAGTACGGGACAGGGGTATACGCAGTACTTC. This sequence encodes CASSTGQGYTQYF.

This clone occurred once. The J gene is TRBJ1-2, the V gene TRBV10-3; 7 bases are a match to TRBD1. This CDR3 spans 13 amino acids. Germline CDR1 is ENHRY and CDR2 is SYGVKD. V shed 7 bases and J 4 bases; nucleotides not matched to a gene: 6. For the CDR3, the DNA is TGTGCCATCATGGCAGGGGGATCCTATGGCTACACCTTC. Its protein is CAIMAGGSYGYTF.

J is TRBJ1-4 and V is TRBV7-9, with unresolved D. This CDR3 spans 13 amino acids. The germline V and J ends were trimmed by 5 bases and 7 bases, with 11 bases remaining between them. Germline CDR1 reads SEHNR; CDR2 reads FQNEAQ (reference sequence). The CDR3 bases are TGTGCCAGCAGCCCTAGCGAAGGTGAAAAACTGTTTTTT. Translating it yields CASSPSEGEKLFF.

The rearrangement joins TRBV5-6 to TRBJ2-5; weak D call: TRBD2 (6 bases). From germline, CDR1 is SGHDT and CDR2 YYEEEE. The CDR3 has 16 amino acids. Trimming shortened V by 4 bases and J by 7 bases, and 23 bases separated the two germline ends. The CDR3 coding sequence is TGTGCCAGCAGCGGAGGAGCGGAGGGGATAATTGGGACCCAGTACTTC. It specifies CASSGGAEGIIGTQYF.

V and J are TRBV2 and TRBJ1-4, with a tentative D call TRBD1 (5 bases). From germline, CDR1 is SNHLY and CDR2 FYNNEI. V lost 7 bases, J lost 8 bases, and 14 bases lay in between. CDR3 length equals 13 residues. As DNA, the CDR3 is TGTGCCAGCACCGCGGGGCGGTCCGAAAAACTGTTTTTT. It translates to CASTAGRSEKLFF.

The CDR3 reads CASSLGSSTEAFF. The CDR3 DNA sequence: TGTGCCAGCAGCTTGGGGAGTTCTACTGAAGCTTTCTTT. The chain couples TRBV5-8 to TRBJ1-1; D is unresolved. Germline CDR1 is SGHTS and CDR2 is YDEGEE. The CDR3 covers 13 residues. The V and J ends lost 0 bases and 5 bases respectively, with 8 bases between them.

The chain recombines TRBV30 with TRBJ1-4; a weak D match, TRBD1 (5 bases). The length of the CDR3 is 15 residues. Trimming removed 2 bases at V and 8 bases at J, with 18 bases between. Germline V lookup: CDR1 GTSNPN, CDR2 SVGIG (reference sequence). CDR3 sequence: CAWSQWGRAGEKLFF. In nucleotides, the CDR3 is TGTGCCTGGAGTCAATGGGGGAGGGCGGGCGAAAAACTGTTTTTT.

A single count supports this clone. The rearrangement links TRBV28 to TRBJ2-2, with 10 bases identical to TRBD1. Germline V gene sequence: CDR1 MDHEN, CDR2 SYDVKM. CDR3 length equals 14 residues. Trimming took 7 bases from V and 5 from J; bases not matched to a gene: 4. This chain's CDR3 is CASIPGQGTGELFF. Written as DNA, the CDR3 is TGTGCCAGCATTCCGGGACAGGGGACCGGGGAGCTGTTTTTT.

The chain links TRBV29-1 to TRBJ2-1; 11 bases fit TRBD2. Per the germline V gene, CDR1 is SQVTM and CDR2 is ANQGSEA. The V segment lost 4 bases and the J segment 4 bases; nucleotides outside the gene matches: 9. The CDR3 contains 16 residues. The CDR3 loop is CSVAEGTSGRYNEQFF. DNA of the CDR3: TGCAGCGTTGCGGAGGGGACTAGCGGCCGATACAATGAGCAGTTCTTC.

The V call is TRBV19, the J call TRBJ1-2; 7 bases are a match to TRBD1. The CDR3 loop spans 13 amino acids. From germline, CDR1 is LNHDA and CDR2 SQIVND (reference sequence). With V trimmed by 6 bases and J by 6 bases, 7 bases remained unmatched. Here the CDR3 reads CASRPTGDHGYTF. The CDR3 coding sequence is TGTGCCAGTAGACCTACAGGGGATCATGGCTACACCTTC.

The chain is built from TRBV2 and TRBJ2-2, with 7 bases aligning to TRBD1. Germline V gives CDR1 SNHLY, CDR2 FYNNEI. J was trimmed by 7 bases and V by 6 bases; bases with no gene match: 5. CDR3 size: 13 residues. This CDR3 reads CASSLDRVGELFF. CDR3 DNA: TGTGCCAGCAGCCTTGACAGGGTCGGGGAGCTGTTTTTT.